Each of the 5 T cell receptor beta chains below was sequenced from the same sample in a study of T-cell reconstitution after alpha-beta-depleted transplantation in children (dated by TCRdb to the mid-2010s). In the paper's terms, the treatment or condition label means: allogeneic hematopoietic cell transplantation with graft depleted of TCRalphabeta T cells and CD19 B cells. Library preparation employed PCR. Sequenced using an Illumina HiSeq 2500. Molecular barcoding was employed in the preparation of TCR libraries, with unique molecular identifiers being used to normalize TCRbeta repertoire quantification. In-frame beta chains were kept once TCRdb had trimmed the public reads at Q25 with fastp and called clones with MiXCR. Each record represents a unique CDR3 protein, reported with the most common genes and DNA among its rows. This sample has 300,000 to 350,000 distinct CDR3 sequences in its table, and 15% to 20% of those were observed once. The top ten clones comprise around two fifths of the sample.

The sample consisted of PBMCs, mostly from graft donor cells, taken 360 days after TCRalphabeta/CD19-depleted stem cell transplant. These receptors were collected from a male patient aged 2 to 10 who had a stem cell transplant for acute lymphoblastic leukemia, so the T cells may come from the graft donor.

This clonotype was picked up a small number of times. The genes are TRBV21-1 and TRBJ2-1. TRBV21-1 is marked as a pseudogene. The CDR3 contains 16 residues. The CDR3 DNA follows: TGTGCCAGCAGCATCAAATTCTATACCTCCTACAATGAGCAGTTCTTC. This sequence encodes CASSIKFYTSYNEQFF.

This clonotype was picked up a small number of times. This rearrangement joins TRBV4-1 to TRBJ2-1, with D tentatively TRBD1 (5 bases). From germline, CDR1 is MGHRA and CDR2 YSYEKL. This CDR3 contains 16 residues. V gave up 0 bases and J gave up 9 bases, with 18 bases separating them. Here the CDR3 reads CASSQDLGTGVGEQFF. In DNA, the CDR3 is TGCGCCAGCAGCCAAGATCTGGGAACAGGCGTTGGTGAGCAGTTCTTC.

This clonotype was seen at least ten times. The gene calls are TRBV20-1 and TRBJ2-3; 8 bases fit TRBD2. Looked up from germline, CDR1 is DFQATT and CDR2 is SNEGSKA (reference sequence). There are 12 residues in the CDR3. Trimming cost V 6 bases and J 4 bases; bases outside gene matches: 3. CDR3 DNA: TGCAGTGCCCAGACTAGCGCAGATACGCAGTATTTT. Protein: CSAQTSADTQYF.

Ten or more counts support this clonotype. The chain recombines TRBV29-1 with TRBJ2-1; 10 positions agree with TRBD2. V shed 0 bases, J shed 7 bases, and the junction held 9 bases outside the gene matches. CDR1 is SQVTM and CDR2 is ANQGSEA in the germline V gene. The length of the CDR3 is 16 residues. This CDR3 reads CSVEEAPSGRGNEQFF. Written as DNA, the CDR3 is TGCAGCGTTGAAGAGGCCCCTAGCGGGAGAGGGAATGAGCAGTTCTTC.

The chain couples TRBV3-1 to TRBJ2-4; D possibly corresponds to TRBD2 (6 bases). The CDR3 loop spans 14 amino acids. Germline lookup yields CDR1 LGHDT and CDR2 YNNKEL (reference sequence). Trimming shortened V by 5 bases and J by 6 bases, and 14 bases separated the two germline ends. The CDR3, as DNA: TGTGCCAGCAGCGGAGGGCCCCAAGGAAACATTCAGTACTTC. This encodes CASSGGPQGNIQYF.